The T cell receptor (beta chain) described here comes from a study of control samples from healthy donors and cancer patients (dated by TCRdb to about 2020). As concerns this clone: The antigen it binds to is not known. No base quality values were provided; no much bigger clone lies one nucleotide off.

Preparation of the library involved the immunoSEQ multiplex PCR assay. TCRdb's version of the immuneACCESS table is confined to in-frame rearrangements and falls short of the full clone set. An unresolved V gene accounts for under half of the shortfall where checked; the remainder is of unknown origin. This sample gives over 100,000 clones in total; more than 85% of them show up just once. The leading ten clones occupy 17% of the sample. Material for sequencing was blood. This TCR was sampled from a woman aged 45-59 years in good health.

The sequenced DNA is TGTGCCAGCAGCGCCCGAGGCACTGAAGCTTTCTTT. It specifies CASSARGTEAFF. The chain is made from TRBV7-9 and TRBJ1-1, with the D gene not confidently named. There are 12 amino acids in the CDR3, from cysteine to phenylalanine inclusive. Only CDR3 DNA remains: 36 bases, in frame from the first base. Cut back by 5 bases and 4 bases, the V and J ends lie 8 bases apart. Per the germline V gene (reference sequence), SEHNR is the CDR1 and FQNEAQ is the CDR2.